The 14 T cell receptor beta chains in this list originate from one sample, sequenced in a study of shared clonotypes between healthy human individuals. Method: immunoSEQ multiplex PCR; TCRdb's copy keeps in-frame clones and lacks some. The data show about 2.2 million clones, about 94% seen once. Naive CD8 cells, CD45RO-negative and positively selected for CCR7, excluded terminally differentiated effector memory CD45RA+ cells. Sequenced material: naive CD8+ T cells from PBMCs. Receptors were obtained from a man younger than 30 in good health. Some clones in this sample may be carry-over from other donors' samples.

This sequence joins TRBV7-9 and TRBJ2-5, with no clear D. The V and J ends lost 8 bases and 1 base respectively, with 8 bases between them. There are 12 residues in the CDR3. Germline V lookup: CDR1 SEHNR, CDR2 FQNEAQ (reference sequence). In DNA form, the CDR3 reads TGTGCCAGCGGTTGGGGCCAAGAGACCCAGTACTTC. Its translation is CASGWGQETQYF.

With regard to this clone: The sample has other DNA sequences that encode this CDR3 too. V and J are TRBV27 and TRBJ2-1; D ambiguous. The CDR3 has 15 amino acids. Trimming removed 4 bases at V and 0 bases at J, with 10 bases between. Germline V lookup: CDR1 MNHEY, CDR2 SMNVEV (reference sequence). CDR3: CASSSRSSSYNEQFF. The CDR3 nucleotides read TGTGCCAGCAGTTCTCGTTCAAGCTCCTACAATGAGCAGTTCTTC.

This clone occurred a few times. This chain joins TRBV7-9 and TRBJ1-1, with D tentatively TRBD1 (5 bases). Per germline, CDR1 SEHNR and CDR2 FQNEAQ (reference sequence). This CDR3 is built from 14 residues. Trimming removed 5 bases from V and 2 bases from J, with 12 bases in between. The CDR3 sequence: CASSLTDRNTEAFF. The CDR3 bases are TGTGCCAGCAGCCTAACCGACAGAAACACTGAAGCTTTCTTT.

V and J are TRBV27 and TRBJ1-4; D uncertain. This CDR3 is built from 16 residues. V was cut by 5 bases and J by 7 bases, with 20 bases left in between. Per the germline V gene, CDR1 is MNHEY and CDR2 is SMNVEV (reference sequence). CDR3 DNA: TGTGCCAGCAGTCGAACGATGTGGGCCCTGGGTGAAAAACTGTTTTTT. Its translation is CASSRTMWALGEKLFF.

V usage is TRBV18 and J usage is TRBJ2-7, with D perhaps matching TRBD2 (7 bases). Germline CDR1 and CDR2: KGHSH and LQKENI. V lost 3 bases and J 3 bases, leaving 12 bases between the germline ends. There are 14 residues in the CDR3. The CDR3 nucleotides read TGTGCCAGCTCACCGCAGGGGACTAACTACGAGCAGTACTTC. Protein product: CASSPQGTNYEQYF.

This clone appeared a single time. The chain employs TRBV19 and TRBJ2-7; possibly TRBD2 for D (5 bases). The CDR3 totals 15 residues. Between the trimmed V and J ends, which lost 6 bases and 4 bases, there was a span of 19 bases. From germline, CDR1 is LNHDA and CDR2 SQIVND (reference sequence). CDR3 loop: CASSPLRRGLYEQYF. The CDR3, as DNA: TGTGCCAGTAGCCCCTTACGGAGAGGACTTTACGAGCAGTACTTC.

The V and J genes are TRBV27 and TRBJ1-3; D might be TRBD1 (6 bases). CDR3 length: 20 residues. V was cut by 6 bases and J by 0 bases, with 27 bases left in between. The germline V gene encodes CDR1 MNHEY and CDR2 SMNVEV (reference sequence). CDR3 residues: CASSPRGGREPQSSGNTIYF. CDR3 coding DNA: TGTGCCAGCAGCCCTAGGGGGGGCAGGGAACCACAGAGCTCTGGAAACACCATATATTTT.

This chain joins TRBV11-2 and TRBJ1-2; the D is unclear. V lost 6 bases, J lost 5 bases, and 16 bases lay in between. The CDR3 length is 14 residues. Germline assignment: CDR1 SGHAT and CDR2 FQNNGV. The CDR3 spells CASSDGGYWYGYTF. CDR3 coding DNA: TGTGCCAGCAGTGATGGAGGGTATTGGTATGGCTACACCTTC.

A word on this clone: In the same sample, other DNA sequences code for this CDR3. J is TRBJ2-1 and V is TRBV7-8; 8 bases line up with TRBD1. This CDR3 is 15 amino acids long. The ends lost 2 bases at V and 5 bases at J; junction bases unmatched: 5. CDR1 and CDR2 (germline): SGHVS, FQNEAQ. CDR3 DNA sequence: TGTGCCAGCAGCTTACGGCAGGGGGCACACAATGAGCAGTTCTTC. It encodes CASSLRQGAHNEQFF.

The V and J genes are TRBV4-1 and TRBJ2-7, with D uncertain. The V end was cut by 4 bases, the J end by 7 bases, with 14 bases between. CDR1 is MGHRA and CDR2 is YSYEKL in the germline V gene. CDR3 length equals 13 residues. CDR3 region: CASSPDTPGEQYF. Written as DNA, the CDR3 is TGCGCCAGCAGCCCAGATACCCCTGGGGAGCAGTACTTC.

This sequence joins TRBV6-1 and TRBJ1-2; TRBD1 matches at 8 bases. The CDR3 loop spans 11 amino acids. Germline trimming cut 8 bases from V and 7 bases from J; bases unmatched to any gene: 3. Germline V gene sequence: CDR1 MNHNS, CDR2 SASEGT. CDR3 amino acids: CASQTGVGYTF. The CDR3 DNA reads TGTGCCAGCCAGACAGGGGTTGGCTACACCTTC.

The V and J genes are TRBV30 and TRBJ1-1, with a possible D match to TRBD1 (6 bases). This CDR3 spans 14 amino acids. V shed 2 bases and J shed 6 bases, with 16 bases lying between them. Germline V CDR1 and CDR2: GTSNPN, SVGIG (reference sequence). In DNA, the CDR3 is TGTGCCTGGAGTCGGAACAGGGCTGGGCCTGAAGCTTTCTTT. Its translation: CAWSRNRAGPEAFF.

This chain links TRBV7-6 with TRBJ2-2; unclear D gene. Germline V gene lookup returns CDR1 SGHVS and CDR2 FNYEAQ. This CDR3 region has 17 residues. V lost 2 bases, J lost 0 bases, and 13 bases lay in between. The DNA for the CDR3 is TGTGCCAGCAGCTTACGGCGGACCGAGGCGAACACCGGGGAGCTGTTTTTT. As protein: CASSLRRTEANTGELFF.

The rearrangement links TRBV16 to TRBJ1-5, with TRBD1 identical over 10 bases. The CDR3 is 16 amino acids. In germline, CDR1 is KGHSY, CDR2 FQNENV. Trimming at V came to 3 bases and at J to 7 bases, leaving 9 bases not matched to a gene. The CDR3 spells CASSHGTGVSQQPQHF. DNA of the CDR3: TGTGCCAGCAGCCACGGGACAGGGGTTTCTCAACAGCCCCAGCATTTT.